This T cell receptor beta chain was captured in a study of human T cells and chemical hapten exposure. Whole-study context: Throughout the approximately 25-week study, diphenylcyclopropenone was applied weekly to the patients' scalps. Alopecia areata, totalis or universalis affected patients, mainly female.

Described time point: patch test 2, 6 weeks after DPC sensitization. The sample's treatment: therapeutic diphenylcyclopropenone sensitization with weekly scalp DPC. Each donor was an alopecia patient between 18 and 70 years of age who qualified for DPC. This clonotype came up many times. In the study's own analysis: Counts of TCRs in each sample centred on a median of around 100,000 and extended from approximately 25,000 to 650,000. Each CDR3 protein is one row after TCRdb ran MiXCR on the RACE reads. It is TCRdb's table, rather than the study itself, that gives the V and J calls and clone size. Of over 100,000 distinct CDR3 sequences in the sample, roughly 10% were seen once. V was clipped by 3 bases and J by 5 bases; unmatched bases: 7. The CDR3 runs to 14 residues. Germline CDR1 and CDR2: MGHRA and YSYEKL.

The gene calls are TRBV4-1 and TRBJ2-7; 7 nucleotides align to TRBD1. This material consisted of whole blood, taken in connection with sensitization to the hapten diphenylcyclopropenone (DPC). The clonotype was recovered from a woman aged 40 to 50 with alopecia areata. Some clones in this sample may be carry-over from other donors' samples. Here the CDR3 reads CASSQPGQSDEQYF. For the CDR3, the DNA is TGCGCCAGCAGCCAGCCGGGACAGTCTGACGAGCAGTACTTC.